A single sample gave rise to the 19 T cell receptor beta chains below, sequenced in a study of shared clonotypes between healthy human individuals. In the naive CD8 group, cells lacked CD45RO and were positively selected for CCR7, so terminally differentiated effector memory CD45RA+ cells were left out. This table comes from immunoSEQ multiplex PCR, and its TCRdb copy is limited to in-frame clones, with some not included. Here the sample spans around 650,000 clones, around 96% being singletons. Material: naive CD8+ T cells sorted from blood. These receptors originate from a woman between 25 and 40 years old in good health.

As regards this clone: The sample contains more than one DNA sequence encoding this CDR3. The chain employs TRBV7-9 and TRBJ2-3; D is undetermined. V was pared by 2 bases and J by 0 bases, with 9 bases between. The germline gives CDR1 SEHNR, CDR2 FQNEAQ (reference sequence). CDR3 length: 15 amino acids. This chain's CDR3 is CASSLSGGSTDTQYF. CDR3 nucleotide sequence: TGTGCCAGCAGCTTATCTGGCGGCAGCACAGATACGCAGTATTTT.

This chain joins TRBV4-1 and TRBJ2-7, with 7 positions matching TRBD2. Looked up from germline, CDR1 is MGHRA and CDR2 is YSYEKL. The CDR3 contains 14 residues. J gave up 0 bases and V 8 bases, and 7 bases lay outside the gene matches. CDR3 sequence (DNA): TGCGCCAGCTCTAGCGGTAGGAGCTCCTACGAGCAGTACTTC. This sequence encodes CASSSGRSSYEQYF.

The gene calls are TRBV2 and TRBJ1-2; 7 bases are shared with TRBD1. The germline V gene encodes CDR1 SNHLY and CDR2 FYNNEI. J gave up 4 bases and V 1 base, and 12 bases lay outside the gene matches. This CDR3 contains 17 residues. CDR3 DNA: TGTGCCAGCAGTGAAGGCCCGTTTACAGGGGACGGCTATGGCTACACCTTC. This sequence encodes CASSEGPFTGDGYGYTF.

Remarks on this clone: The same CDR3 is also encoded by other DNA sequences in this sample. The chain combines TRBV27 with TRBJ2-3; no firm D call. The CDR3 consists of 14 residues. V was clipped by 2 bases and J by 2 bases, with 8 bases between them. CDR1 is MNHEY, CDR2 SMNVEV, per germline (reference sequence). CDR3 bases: TGTGCCAGCAGTTTAATAGGGTACACAGATACGCAGTATTTT. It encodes CASSLIGYTDTQYF.

The CDR3 region is CASSLTDLRSYEQYF. The CDR3 nucleotides read TGTGCCAGCAGTTTGACGGATCTAAGGTCCTACGAGCAGTACTTC. The chain has TRBV28 and TRBJ2-7, with D unresolved. The CDR3 sequence is 15 residues long. With 3 bases removed from V and 1 base from J, the gap between germline ends came to 13 bases. Germline CDR1 and CDR2: MDHEN and SYDVKM.

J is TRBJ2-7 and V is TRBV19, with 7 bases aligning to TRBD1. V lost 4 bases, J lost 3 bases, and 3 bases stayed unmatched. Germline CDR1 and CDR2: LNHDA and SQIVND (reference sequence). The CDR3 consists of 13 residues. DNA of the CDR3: TGTGCCAGTAGTACGGACAGGTACTACGAGCAGTACTTC. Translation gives CASSTDRYYEQYF.

The CDR3, as DNA: TGTGCCAGCAGTTCGACGGAGGCCCAGTACTTC. This sequence encodes CASSSTEAQYF. The chain links TRBV28 to TRBJ2-7, with a possible D match to TRBD2 (5 bases). This CDR3 has 11 residues. With 4 bases removed from V and 10 bases from J, the gap between germline ends came to 11 bases. Germline CDR1 MDHEN, CDR2 SYDVKM.

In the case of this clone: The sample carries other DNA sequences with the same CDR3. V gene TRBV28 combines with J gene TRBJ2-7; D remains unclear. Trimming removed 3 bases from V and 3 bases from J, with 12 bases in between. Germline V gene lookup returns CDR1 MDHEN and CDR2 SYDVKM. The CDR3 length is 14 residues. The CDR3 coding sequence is TGTGCCAGCAGTTTCTCGGTCGGAAGCTACGAGCAGTACTTC. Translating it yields CASSFSVGSYEQYF.

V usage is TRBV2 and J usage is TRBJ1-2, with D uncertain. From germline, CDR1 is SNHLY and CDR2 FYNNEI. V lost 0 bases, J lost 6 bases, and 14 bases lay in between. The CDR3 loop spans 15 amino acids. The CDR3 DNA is TGTGCCAGCAGTGAAGCCGTAAGGGATGAGGATGGCTACACCTTC. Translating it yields CASSEAVRDEDGYTF.

The DNA for the CDR3 is TGTGCCAGCAGTTTCACGGGGGAGGGGAATGAGCAGTTCTTC. Translation: CASSFTGEGNEQFF. V is TRBV27 and J is TRBJ2-1, with 7 bases identical to TRBD2. Unmatched junction bases numbered 6, after V lost 3 bases and J lost 7 bases. The germline V gene encodes CDR1 MNHEY and CDR2 SMNVEV (reference sequence). The CDR3 spans 14 residues.

The CDR3 coding sequence is TGTGCCAGCAGTTACGTGGGAGGGGCCTACGAGCAGTACTTC. It yields the protein CASSYVGGAYEQYF. This chain uses TRBV27 with TRBJ2-7, with 7 bases aligning to TRBD2. Germline CDR1 reads MNHEY; CDR2 reads SMNVEV (reference sequence). Trimming removed 4 bases from V and 2 bases from J; junction bases left unmatched: 5. This CDR3 region has 14 residues.

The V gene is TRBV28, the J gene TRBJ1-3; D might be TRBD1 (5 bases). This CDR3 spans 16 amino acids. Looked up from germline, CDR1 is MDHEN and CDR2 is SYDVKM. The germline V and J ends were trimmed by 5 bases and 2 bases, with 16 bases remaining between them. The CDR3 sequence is CASSSRGDRPGNTIYF. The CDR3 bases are TGTGCCAGCAGTAGCCGTGGGGACCGGCCTGGAAACACCATATATTTT.

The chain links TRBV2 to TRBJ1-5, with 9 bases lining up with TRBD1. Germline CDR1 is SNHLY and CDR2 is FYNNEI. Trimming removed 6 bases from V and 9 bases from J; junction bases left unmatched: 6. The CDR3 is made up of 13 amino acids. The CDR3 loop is CASRGQGISPQHF. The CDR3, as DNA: TGTGCCAGCAGGGGACAGGGAATCTCGCCCCAGCATTTT.

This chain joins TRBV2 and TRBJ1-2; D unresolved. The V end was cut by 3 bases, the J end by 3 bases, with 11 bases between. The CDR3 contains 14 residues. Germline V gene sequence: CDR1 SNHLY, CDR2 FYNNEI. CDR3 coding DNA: TGTGCCAGCAGTGATAGTCAGTCTTACTATGGCTACACCTTC. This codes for CASSDSQSYYGYTF.

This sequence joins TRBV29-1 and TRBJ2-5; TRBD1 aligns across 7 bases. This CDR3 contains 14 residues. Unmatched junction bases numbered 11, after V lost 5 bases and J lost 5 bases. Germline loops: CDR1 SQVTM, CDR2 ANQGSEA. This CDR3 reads CSVSGGGDWETQYF. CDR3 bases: TGCAGCGTTTCAGGGGGTGGGGATTGGGAGACCCAGTACTTC. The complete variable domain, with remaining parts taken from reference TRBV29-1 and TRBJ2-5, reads SAVISQKPSRDICQRGTSLTIQCQVDSQVTMMFWYRQQPGQSLTLIATANQGSEATYESGFVIDKFPISRPNLTFSTLTVSNMSPEDSSIYLCSVSGGGDWETQYFGPGTRLLVL.

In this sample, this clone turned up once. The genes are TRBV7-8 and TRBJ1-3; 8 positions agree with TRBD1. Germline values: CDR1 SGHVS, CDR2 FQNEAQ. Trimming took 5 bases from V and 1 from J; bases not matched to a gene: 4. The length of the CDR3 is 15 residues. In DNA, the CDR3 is TGTGCCAGCAGCCATAGGACAGGGTCTGGAAACACCATATATTTT. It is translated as CASSHRTGSGNTIYF.

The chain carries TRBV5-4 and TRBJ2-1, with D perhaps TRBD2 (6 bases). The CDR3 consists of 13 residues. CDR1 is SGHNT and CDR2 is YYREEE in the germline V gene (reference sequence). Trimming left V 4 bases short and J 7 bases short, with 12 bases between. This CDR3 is CASSPGLSNEQFF. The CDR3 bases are TGTGCCAGCAGCCCGGGACTTTCAAATGAGCAGTTCTTC.

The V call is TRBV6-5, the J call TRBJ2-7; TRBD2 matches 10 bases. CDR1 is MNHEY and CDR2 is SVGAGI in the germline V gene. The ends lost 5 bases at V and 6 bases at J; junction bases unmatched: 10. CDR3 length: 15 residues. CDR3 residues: CASSPQREGVGEQYF. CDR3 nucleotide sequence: TGTGCCAGCAGTCCGCAGCGGGAGGGTGTTGGCGAGCAGTACTTC.

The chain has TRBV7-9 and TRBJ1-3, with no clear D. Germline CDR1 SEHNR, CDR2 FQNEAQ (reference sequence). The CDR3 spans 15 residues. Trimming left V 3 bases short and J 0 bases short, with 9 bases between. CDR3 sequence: CASSFTLSSGNTIYF. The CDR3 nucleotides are TGTGCCAGCAGCTTTACCCTGAGCTCTGGAAACACCATATATTTT.